This TCR beta chain was retrieved from a study of PD-L1 blockade in urothelial cancer. Looking at the study overall: Analyses used blood from 3 weeks (second dose) and 6 weeks after treatment start.

Regarding the study as a whole: Below-median pretreatment blood TCR clonality was associated with improved progression-free and overall survival. Durable-benefit patients expanded tumor-associated blood clones more at 3 weeks.

In the case of this clone: What it binds is not known.

The germline V gene encodes CDR1 MNHEY and CDR2 SMNVEV (reference sequence). This CDR3 spans 15 amino acids. With 5 bases removed from V and 10 bases from J, the gap between germline ends came to 18 bases. Time point specified: peripheral blood 6 weeks after treatment start. Produced via immunoSEQ multiplex PCR; TCRdb's table is partial and in-frame only. The sample yields more than 95,000 clones, more than 75% seen once. The clonotype was recovered from a man aged 50-59 years with urothelial cancer. The sample was PBMCs, taken around atezolizumab (anti-PD-L1) treatment. The chain links TRBV27 to TRBJ1-6; D is undetermined. The CDR3: CASSTNQARGSPLHF. CDR3 nucleotide sequence: TGTGCCAGCAGTACCAACCAGGCTCGTGGGTCACCCCTCCACTTT.